This T cell receptor beta chain came from a study of blood T cell repertoires in COVID-19. Study summary: Specimens from acute and convalescent COVID-19 originated in the United States, Italy and Spain. PBMCs, B-cell-depleted T cells, or T cells were the source of the cDNA or gDNA that made up the material.

Original handling: Reference gene primer amplification yielded estimated nucleated cell counts. Produced via immunoSEQ multiplex PCR; TCRdb's table is partial and in-frame only. That table supplies the V and J calls and clone size; D and trimming were determined from the DNA. The sample has 200,000 or so clones; over 80% are singletons. Followed longitudinally, the Seattle patients had been enrolled during active infection. Germline V gene sequence: CDR1 SNHLY, CDR2 FYNNEI. V lost 3 bases to trimming and J lost 4 bases, with 10 bases between them. The length of the CDR3 is 14 residues. This clonotype was sampled from a man in his thirties or forties with COVID-19, enrolled during active disease. Sample: peripheral blood. V usage is TRBV2 and J usage is TRBJ1-5; D gene unclear. The CDR3 region is CASSEGSPNQPQHF. The CDR3 DNA reads TGTGCCAGCAGTGAGGGTAGCCCAAATCAGCCCCAGCATTTT.